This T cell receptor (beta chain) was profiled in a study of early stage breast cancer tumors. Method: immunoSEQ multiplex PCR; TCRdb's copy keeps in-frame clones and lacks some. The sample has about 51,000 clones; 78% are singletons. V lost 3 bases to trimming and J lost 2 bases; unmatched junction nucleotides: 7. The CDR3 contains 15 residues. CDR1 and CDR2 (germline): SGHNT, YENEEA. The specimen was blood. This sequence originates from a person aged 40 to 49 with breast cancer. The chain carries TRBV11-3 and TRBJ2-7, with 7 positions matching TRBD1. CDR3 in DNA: TGTGCCAGCAGCTTGGAGGACAGGCCAACCTACGAGCAGTACTTC. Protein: CASSLEDRPTYEQYF. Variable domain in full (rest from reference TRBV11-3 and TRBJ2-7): EAGVVQSPRYKIIEKKQPVAFWCNPISGHNTLYWYLQNLGQGPELLIRYENEEAVDDSQLPKDRFSAERLKGVDSTLKIQPAELGDSAVYLCASSLEDRPTYEQYFGPGTRLTVT.